This is a list of T cell receptor beta chains from one sample in a study of blood T cells in healthy people across ages. TCRdb reanalysed the 5' RACE reads using MiXCR and keeps one entry per CDR3 protein. The repertoire holds 780,000 or so distinct CDR3 sequences, 45% to 70% seen once, with under 30% in the top ten. Sequencing input: blood. The receptors shown here come from a man aged 40-50 years in good health. Both conserved end residues are part of each CDR3. Each record gives: clone size, V gene, D gene, J gene, CDR3 DNA, CDR3 protein. A D gene is named only where the DNA matches it firmly. Clone sizes are given selectively: once, few, many, or a class where the clone is expanded.

clone_size: .; v_call: TRBV29-1; d_call: .; j_call: TRBJ2-3; cdr3_nt: TGCAGCGTTGCCCCCCGCGATGGGGGAGATACGCAGTATTTT; cdr3_aa: CSVAPRDGGDTQYF
clone_size: few; v_call: TRBV18; d_call: .; j_call: TRBJ2-7; cdr3_nt: TGTGCCAGCTCACCACTCCTCCGCTACGAGCAGTACTTC; cdr3_aa: CASSPLLRYEQYF
clone_size: .; v_call: TRBV29-1; d_call: TRBD1; j_call: TRBJ2-7; cdr3_nt: TGCAGCGTCAGGGGGCGCAACTTCTACGAGCAGTACTTC; cdr3_aa: CSVRGRNFYEQYF
clone_size: once; v_call: TRBV7-6; d_call: TRBD1; j_call: TRBJ1-1; cdr3_nt: TGTGCCAGCAACTCCGGGACAGGAATATTAGGGGACACTGAAGCTTTCTTT; cdr3_aa: CASNSGTGILGDTEAFF
clone_size: .; v_call: TRBV9; d_call: .; j_call: TRBJ1-2; cdr3_nt: TGTGCCAGCAGCTCCACCGGGCTCTCCTATGGCTACACCTTC; cdr3_aa: CASSSTGLSYGYTF
clone_size: .; v_call: TRBV4-2; d_call: .; j_call: TRBJ2-3; cdr3_nt: TGTGCCAGCACTACGACAGCTGGGGATACGCAGTATTTT; cdr3_aa: CASTTTAGDTQYF
clone_size: few; v_call: TRBV21-1; d_call: .; j_call: TRBJ2-7; cdr3_nt: TGTGCCAGCAGCAAAGCTCTCCTCGACATCCTCTACGAGCAGTACTTC; cdr3_aa: CASSKALLDILYEQYF
clone_size: .; v_call: TRBV27; d_call: TRBD2; j_call: TRBJ2-7; cdr3_nt: TGTGCCAGCAGTCCCCGAGGACTAGCGGGACCATTTATCTACGAGCAGTACTTC; cdr3_aa: CASSPRGLAGPFIYEQYF
clone_size: .; v_call: TRBV20-1; d_call: .; j_call: TRBJ2-5; cdr3_nt: TGCAGTGCTTATACAGGGTCCCAGAAAGAGACCCAGTACTTC; cdr3_aa: CSAYTGSQKETQYF
clone_size: few; v_call: TRBV6-6; d_call: .; j_call: TRBJ1-6; cdr3_nt: TGTGCCAGCAGTTACCCGTCTCCTTCACCCCTCCACTTT; cdr3_aa: CASSYPSPSPLHF
clone_size: .; v_call: TRBV10-3; d_call: .; j_call: TRBJ2-5; cdr3_nt: TGTGCCATCAGTGAGGGACACAGGGCCCATGAGCAGTACTTC; cdr3_aa: CAISEGHRAHEQYF
clone_size: .; v_call: TRBV5-1; d_call: .; j_call: TRBJ2-3; cdr3_nt: TGCGCCAGCAGCTGGCGCGGAGATGGCACAGATACGCAGTATTTT; cdr3_aa: CASSWRGDGTDTQYF
clone_size: .; v_call: TRBV7-3; d_call: TRBD2; j_call: TRBJ2-1; cdr3_nt: TGTGCCAGCAGCTGGCGGACTAGCGGGAGCTCCTACAATGAGCAGTTCTTC; cdr3_aa: CASSWRTSGSSYNEQFF
clone_size: few; v_call: TRBV13; d_call: TRBD2; j_call: TRBJ2-7; cdr3_nt: TGTGCCAGCAGCTTAGGAACTAGCGGGAAATACGAGCAGTACTTC; cdr3_aa: CASSLGTSGKYEQYF
clone_size: few; v_call: TRBV12-5; d_call: TRBD2; j_call: TRBJ2-5; cdr3_nt: TGTGCTAGTGGTTTGGGACTAGCGGCTATTCAAGAGACCCAGTACTTC; cdr3_aa: CASGLGLAAIQETQYF
clone_size: .; v_call: TRBV7-3; d_call: TRBD1; j_call: TRBJ2-5; cdr3_nt: TGTGCCAGCAGCATCGGACAGGGAGGATCAGAGACCCAGTACTTC; cdr3_aa: CASSIGQGGSETQYF
clone_size: few; v_call: TRBV21-1; d_call: .; j_call: TRBJ1-6; cdr3_nt: TGTGCCAGCACCTCCGGTCCCTTTCAGGGGTCACCCCTCCACTTT; cdr3_aa: CASTSGPFQGSPLHF
clone_size: few; v_call: TRBV5-1; d_call: TRBD1; j_call: TRBJ1-2; cdr3_nt: TGCGCCAGCAGCCGGACAGGGACTAACTATGGCTACACCTTC; cdr3_aa: CASSRTGTNYGYTF
clone_size: once; v_call: TRBV20-1; d_call: .; j_call: TRBJ2-1; cdr3_nt: TGCAGTGCTAGACCATCGGCGGGGCAACACAATGAGCAGTTCTTC; cdr3_aa: CSARPSAGQHNEQFF
clone_size: .; v_call: TRBV20-1; d_call: .; j_call: TRBJ2-7; cdr3_nt: TGCAGTGCTAGCGGCGACAACTACGAGCAGTACTTC; cdr3_aa: CSASGDNYEQYF
clone_size: .; v_call: TRBV29-1; d_call: .; j_call: TRBJ1-1; cdr3_nt: TGCAGCGCCGACCTGACAGGCCAAACTGAAGCTTTCTTT; cdr3_aa: CSADLTGQTEAFF
clone_size: few; v_call: TRBV4-2; d_call: .; j_call: TRBJ2-6; cdr3_nt: TGTGCCAGCAGCCAAGATGTAACCAGCTCTGGGGCCAACGTCCTGACTTTC; cdr3_aa: CASSQDVTSSGANVLTF
clone_size: .; v_call: TRBV6-5; d_call: TRBD1; j_call: TRBJ1-5; cdr3_nt: TGTGCCAGCGCACCGGACAGGGAAGGGAATCAGCCCCAGCATTTT; cdr3_aa: CASAPDREGNQPQHF
clone_size: few; v_call: TRBV5-1; d_call: TRBD2; j_call: TRBJ2-1; cdr3_nt: TGCGCCAGCAGCATATCCGTCGGTCGGGGGGGCAGAAATGAGCAGTTCTTC; cdr3_aa: CASSISVGRGGRNEQFF
clone_size: .; v_call: TRBV4-1; d_call: TRBD1; j_call: TRBJ1-2; cdr3_nt: TGCGCCAGCAGCCACCGGGACAGGGGTTTCTATGGCTACACCTTC; cdr3_aa: CASSHRDRGFYGYTF
clone_size: .; v_call: TRBV20-1; d_call: .; j_call: TRBJ2-3; cdr3_nt: TGCAGTGCTAGAGATTTTGGACCAGATACGCAGTATTTT; cdr3_aa: CSARDFGPDTQYF
clone_size: .; v_call: TRBV19; d_call: TRBD1; j_call: TRBJ1-2; cdr3_nt: TGTGCCAGTACCAACCCGTCCGGGACAGCCTATGGCTACACCTTC; cdr3_aa: CASTNPSGTAYGYTF
clone_size: .; v_call: TRBV7-3; d_call: .; j_call: TRBJ1-6; cdr3_nt: TGTGCCAGCAGCCCCGCTCTGGTCTCCTATAATTCACCCCTCCACTTT; cdr3_aa: CASSPALVSYNSPLHF
clone_size: .; v_call: TRBV11-2; d_call: .; j_call: TRBJ1-6; cdr3_nt: TGTGCCAGCAGCTTGGACGTAAGGTCACCCCTCCACTTT; cdr3_aa: CASSLDVRSPLHF
clone_size: once; v_call: TRBV7-3; d_call: .; j_call: TRBJ2-5; cdr3_nt: TGTGCCAGCAGCCCGACGGGCGACAGTGGAGAGACCCAGTACTTC; cdr3_aa: CASSPTGDSGETQYF
clone_size: few; v_call: TRBV5-1; d_call: .; j_call: TRBJ1-6; cdr3_nt: TGCGCCAGCAGCTTGGTCCGGGGTAATTCTTTTTCACCCCTCCACTTT; cdr3_aa: CASSLVRGNSFSPLHF
clone_size: .; v_call: TRBV4-1; d_call: TRBD2; j_call: TRBJ2-5; cdr3_nt: TGCGCCAGCAACGTAGCGGGACTTGGAGAGACCCAGTACTTC; cdr3_aa: CASNVAGLGETQYF
clone_size: .; v_call: TRBV7-6; d_call: TRBD2; j_call: TRBJ2-3; cdr3_nt: TGTGCCAGCAGCTTAGGGGCTAGCGGGGCATACACAGATACGCAGTATTTT; cdr3_aa: CASSLGASGAYTDTQYF
clone_size: .; v_call: TRBV2; d_call: .; j_call: TRBJ2-1; cdr3_nt: TGTGCCAGCAGTGAAAACAATCTAGGGTCCGATGAGCAGTTCTTC; cdr3_aa: CASSENNLGSDEQFF
clone_size: once; v_call: TRBV28; d_call: .; j_call: TRBJ2-5; cdr3_nt: TGTGCCAGCGCCCATCCGGGTGTTCAAGAGACCCAGTACTTC; cdr3_aa: CASAHPGVQETQYF